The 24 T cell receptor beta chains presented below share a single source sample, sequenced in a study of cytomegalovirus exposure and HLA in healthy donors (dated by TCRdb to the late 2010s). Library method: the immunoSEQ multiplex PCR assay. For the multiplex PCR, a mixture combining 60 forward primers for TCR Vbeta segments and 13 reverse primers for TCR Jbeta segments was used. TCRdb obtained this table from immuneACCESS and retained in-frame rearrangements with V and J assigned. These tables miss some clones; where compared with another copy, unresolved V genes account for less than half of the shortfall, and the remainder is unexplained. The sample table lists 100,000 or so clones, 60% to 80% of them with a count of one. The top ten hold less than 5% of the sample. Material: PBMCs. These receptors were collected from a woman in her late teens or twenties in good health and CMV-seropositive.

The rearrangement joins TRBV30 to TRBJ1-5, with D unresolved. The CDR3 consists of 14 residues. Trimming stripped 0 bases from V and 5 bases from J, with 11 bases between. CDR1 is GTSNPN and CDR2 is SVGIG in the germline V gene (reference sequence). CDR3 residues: CAWSVGVRDQPQHF. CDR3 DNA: TGTGCCTGGAGTGTCGGGGTAAGAGATCAGCCCCAGCATTTT.

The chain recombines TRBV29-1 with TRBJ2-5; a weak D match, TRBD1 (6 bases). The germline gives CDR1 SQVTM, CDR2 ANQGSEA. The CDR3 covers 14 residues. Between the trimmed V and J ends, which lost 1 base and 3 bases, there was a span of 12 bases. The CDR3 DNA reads TGCAGCGTTGAAGGACCCCACAGGGAAGAGACCCAGTACTTC. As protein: CSVEGPHREETQYF.

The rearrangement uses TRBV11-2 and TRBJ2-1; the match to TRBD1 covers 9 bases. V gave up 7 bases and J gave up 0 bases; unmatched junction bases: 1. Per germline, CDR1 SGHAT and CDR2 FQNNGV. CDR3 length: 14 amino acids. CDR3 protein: CASKGQGSYNEQFF. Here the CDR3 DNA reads TGTGCCAGCAAGGGACAGGGCTCCTACAATGAGCAGTTCTTC.

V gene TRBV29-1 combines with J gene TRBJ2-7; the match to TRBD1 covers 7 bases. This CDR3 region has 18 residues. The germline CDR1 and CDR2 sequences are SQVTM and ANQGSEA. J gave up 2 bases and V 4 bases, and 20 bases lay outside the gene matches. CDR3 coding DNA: TGCAGCGTTGTAGTTTTGGGACAGCTGATAAACGGAGCCTACGAGCAGTACTTC. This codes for CSVVVLGQLINGAYEQYF.

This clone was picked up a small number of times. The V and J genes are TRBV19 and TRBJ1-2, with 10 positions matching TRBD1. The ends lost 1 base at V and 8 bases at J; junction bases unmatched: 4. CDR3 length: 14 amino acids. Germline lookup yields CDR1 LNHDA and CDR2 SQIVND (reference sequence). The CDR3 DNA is TGTGCCAGTAGTATAGGACAGGGGGCTTTCGGCTACACCTTC. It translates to CASSIGQGAFGYTF.

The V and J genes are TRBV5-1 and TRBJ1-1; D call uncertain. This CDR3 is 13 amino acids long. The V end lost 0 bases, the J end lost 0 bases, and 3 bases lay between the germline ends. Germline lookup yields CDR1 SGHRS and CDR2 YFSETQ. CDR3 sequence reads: CASSLGLNTEAFF. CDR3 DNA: TGCGCCAGCAGCTTGGGGCTGAACACTGAAGCTTTCTTT. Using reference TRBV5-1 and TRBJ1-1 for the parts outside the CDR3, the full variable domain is KAGVTQTPRYLIKTRGQQVTLSCSPISGHRSVSWYQQTPGQGLQFLFEYFSETQRNKGNFPGRFSGRQFSNSRSEMNVSTLELGDSALYLCASSLGLNTEAFFGQGTRLTVV.

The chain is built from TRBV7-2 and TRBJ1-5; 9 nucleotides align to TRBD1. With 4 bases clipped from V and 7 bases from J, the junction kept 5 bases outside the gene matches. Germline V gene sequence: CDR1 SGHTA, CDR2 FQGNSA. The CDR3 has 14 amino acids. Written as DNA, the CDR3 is TGTGCCAGCAGCTGGGGACAGGGCTTGCAGCCCCAGCATTTT. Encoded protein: CASSWGQGLQPQHF.

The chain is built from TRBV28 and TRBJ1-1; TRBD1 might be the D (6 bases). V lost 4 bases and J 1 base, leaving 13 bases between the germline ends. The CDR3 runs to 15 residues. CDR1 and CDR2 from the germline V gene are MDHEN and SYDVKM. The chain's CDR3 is CASSSSGVGNTEAFF. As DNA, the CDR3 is TGTGCCAGCAGTTCCTCAGGGGTGGGGAACACTGAAGCTTTCTTT.

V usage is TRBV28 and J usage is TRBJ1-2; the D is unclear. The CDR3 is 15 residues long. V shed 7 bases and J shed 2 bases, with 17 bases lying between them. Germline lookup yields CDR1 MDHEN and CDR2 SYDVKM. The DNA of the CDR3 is TGTGCCAGCACCCTTAGCGGACGATTAAACTATGGCTACACCTTC. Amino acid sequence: CASTLSGRLNYGYTF.

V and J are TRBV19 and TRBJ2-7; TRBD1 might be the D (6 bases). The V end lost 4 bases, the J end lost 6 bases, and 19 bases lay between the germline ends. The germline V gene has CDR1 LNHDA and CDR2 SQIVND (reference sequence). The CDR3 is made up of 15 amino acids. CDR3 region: CASSTGAHSDLEQYF. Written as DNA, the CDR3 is TGTGCCAGTAGTACAGGGGCACACAGTGATCTCGAGCAGTACTTC.

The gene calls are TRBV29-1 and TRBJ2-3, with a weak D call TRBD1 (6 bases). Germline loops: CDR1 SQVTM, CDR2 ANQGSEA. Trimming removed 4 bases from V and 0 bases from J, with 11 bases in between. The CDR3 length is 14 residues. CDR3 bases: TGCAGCGTTGGACAGGCCGCTAGCACAGATACGCAGTATTTT. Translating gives CSVGQAASTDTQYF.

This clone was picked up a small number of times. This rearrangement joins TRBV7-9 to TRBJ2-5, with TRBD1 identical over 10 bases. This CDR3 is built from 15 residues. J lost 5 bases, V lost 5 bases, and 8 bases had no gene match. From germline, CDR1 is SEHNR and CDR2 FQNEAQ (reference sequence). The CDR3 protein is CASSKGTGVWETQYF. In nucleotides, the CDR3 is TGTGCCAGCAGCAAGGGGACAGGGGTTTGGGAGACCCAGTACTTC.

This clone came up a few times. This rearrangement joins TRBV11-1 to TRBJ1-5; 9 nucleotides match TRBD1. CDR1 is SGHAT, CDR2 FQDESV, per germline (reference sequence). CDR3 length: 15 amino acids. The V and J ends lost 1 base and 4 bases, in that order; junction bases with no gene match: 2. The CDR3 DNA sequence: TGTGCCAGCAGCTTAGGCGGGACAGGGAATCAGCCCCAGCATTTT. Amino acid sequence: CASSLGGTGNQPQHF.

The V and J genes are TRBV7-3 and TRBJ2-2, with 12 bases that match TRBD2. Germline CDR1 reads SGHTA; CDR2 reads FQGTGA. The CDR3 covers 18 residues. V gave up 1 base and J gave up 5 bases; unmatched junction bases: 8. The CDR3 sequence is CASSLNPSSGRGTGELFF. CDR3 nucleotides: TGTGCCAGCAGCTTAAACCCCTCTAGCGGGAGGGGTACCGGGGAGCTGTTTTTT. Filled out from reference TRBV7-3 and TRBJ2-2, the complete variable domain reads GAGVSQTPSNKVTEKGKYVELRCDPISGHTALYWYRQSLGQGPEFLIYFQGTGAADDSGLPNDRFFAVRPEGSVSTLKIQRTERGDSAVYLCASSLNPSSGRGTGELFFGEGSRLTVL.

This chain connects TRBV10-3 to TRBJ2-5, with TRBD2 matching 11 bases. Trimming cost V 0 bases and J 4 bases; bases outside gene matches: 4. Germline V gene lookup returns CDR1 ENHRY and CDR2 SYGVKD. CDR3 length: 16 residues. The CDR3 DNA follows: TGTGCCATCAGTGAGTCACTAGCGGGAGAGAGAGAGACCCAGTACTTC. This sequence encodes CAISESLAGERETQYF.

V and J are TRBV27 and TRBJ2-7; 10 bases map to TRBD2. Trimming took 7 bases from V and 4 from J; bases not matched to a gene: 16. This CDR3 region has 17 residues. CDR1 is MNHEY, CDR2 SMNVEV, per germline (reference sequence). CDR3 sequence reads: CASIPNLSGTSAYEQYF. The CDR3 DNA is TGTGCCAGCATTCCCAATCTCTCGGGGACTAGCGCTTACGAGCAGTACTTC.

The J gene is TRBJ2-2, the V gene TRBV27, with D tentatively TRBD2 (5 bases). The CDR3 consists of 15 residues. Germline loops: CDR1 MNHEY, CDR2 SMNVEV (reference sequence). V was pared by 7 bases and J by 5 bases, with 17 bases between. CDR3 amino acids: CASKTQGGRTGELFF. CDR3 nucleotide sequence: TGTGCCAGCAAAACCCAAGGAGGAAGAACCGGGGAGCTGTTTTTT.

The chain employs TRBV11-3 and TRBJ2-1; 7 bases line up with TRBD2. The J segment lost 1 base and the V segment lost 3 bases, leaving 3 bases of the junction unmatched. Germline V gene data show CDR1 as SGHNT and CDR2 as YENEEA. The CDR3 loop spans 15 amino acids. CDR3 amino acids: CASSFERGSYNEQFF. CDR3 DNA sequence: TGTGCCAGCAGCTTCGAGCGGGGATCCTACAATGAGCAGTTCTTC. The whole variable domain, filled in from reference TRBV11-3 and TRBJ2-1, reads EAGVVQSPRYKIIEKKQPVAFWCNPISGHNTLYWYLQNLGQGPELLIRYENEEAVDDSQLPKDRFSAERLKGVDSTLKIQPAELGDSAVYLCASSFERGSYNEQFFGPGTRLTVL.

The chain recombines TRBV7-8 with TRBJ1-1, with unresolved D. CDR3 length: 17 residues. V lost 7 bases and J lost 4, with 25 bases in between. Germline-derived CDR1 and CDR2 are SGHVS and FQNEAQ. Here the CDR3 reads CASKLNTEYPFSTEAFF. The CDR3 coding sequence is TGTGCCAGCAAGCTTAATACAGAGTACCCCTTCAGCACTGAAGCTTTCTTT.

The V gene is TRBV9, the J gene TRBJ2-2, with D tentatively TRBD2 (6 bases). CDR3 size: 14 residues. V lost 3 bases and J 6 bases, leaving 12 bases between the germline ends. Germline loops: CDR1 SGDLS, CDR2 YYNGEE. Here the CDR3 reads CASSGTSGSGELFF. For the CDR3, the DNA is TGTGCCAGCAGCGGCACGAGCGGGTCCGGGGAGCTGTTTTTT.

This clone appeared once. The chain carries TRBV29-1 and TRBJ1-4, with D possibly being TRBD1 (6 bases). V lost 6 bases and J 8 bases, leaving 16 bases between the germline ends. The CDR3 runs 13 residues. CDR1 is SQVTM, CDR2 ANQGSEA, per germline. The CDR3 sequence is CSVRLGAGEKLFF. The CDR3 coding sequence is TGCAGCGTCCGACTGGGGGCTGGCGAAAAACTGTTTTTT.

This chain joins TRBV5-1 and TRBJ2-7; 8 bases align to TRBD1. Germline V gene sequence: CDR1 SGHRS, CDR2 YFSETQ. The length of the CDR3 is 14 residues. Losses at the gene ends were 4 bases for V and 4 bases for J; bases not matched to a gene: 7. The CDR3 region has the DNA TGCGCCAGCAGCCCCGACAGGGGAAGGTACGAGCAGTACTTC. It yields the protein CASSPDRGRYEQYF.

CDR3 sequence (DNA): TGCGCCAGCAGCACCGGACTAGCGGGGGATACGCAGTATTTT. This codes for CASSTGLAGDTQYF. The chain has TRBV5-1 and TRBJ2-3, with 12 bases fitting TRBD2. Trimming took 4 bases from V and 6 from J; bases not matched to a gene: 3. The length of the CDR3 is 14 residues. The germline gives CDR1 SGHRS, CDR2 YFSETQ.

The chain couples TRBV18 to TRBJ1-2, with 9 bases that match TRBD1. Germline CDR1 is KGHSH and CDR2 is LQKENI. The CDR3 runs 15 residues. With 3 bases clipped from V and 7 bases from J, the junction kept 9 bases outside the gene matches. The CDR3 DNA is TGTGCCAGCTCACCCGAAATAACAGGGGGCGGTGGCTACACCTTC. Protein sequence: CASSPEITGGGGYTF.